This note documents a single TCR beta chain sequence. Per the original methods: Using reference gene primer amplification, nucleated cell counts were estimated. Measured with immunoSEQ multiplex PCR; TCRdb has only the in-frame clones, and not every one. For V, J and clone size, that table is used; D and trimming come from the DNA. The table shows under 300,000 clones, with approximately 84% occurring only once. V was clipped by 0 bases and J by 2 bases, with 8 bases between them. CDR3 length equals 15 residues. The germline V gene has CDR1 SGHRS and CDR2 YFSETQ. The data were taken from a study of blood T cell repertoires in COVID-19. About the study: The origin of the acute and convalescent COVID-19 samples was the United States, Italy and Spain.

Participants were aged about 18 to 100 years from some 24 US areas. All recovered Cohort 3 donors got two negative PCRs, got clearance, or saw symptom resolution. The clonotype originates from a middle-aged man who had recovered from COVID-19. The chain combines TRBV5-1 with TRBJ2-2; D is unclear. The specimen was PBMCs or T cells enriched from blood (not recorded which). CDR3 protein: CASSLGYGNTGELFF. CDR3 nucleotide sequence: TGCGCCAGCAGCTTGGGGTACGGTAACACCGGGGAGCTGTTTTTT.